The T cell receptor beta chain under discussion was sequenced for a study of T cell changes during pregnancy in multiple sclerosis. The length of the CDR3 is 15 residues. Trimming removed 1 base from V and 2 bases from J, with 9 bases in between. Looked up from germline, CDR1 is MGHRA and CDR2 is YSYEKL. Only in-frame clones appear in the TCRdb table, and some are missing; sequencing was by immunoSEQ multiplex PCR. This sample has fewer than 90,000 clones; about 94% occur once, and the top ten carry more than 1.1%. This TCR came from a female donor in good health, enrolled as a control in a pregnancy study. The specimen was peripheral blood, collected in the third trimester of pregnancy. The J gene is TRBJ1-3, the V gene TRBV4-1; D is ambiguous. CDR3 bases: TGCGCCAGCAGCCAAGTGGCAGGCGCTGGAAACACCATATATTTT. It encodes CASSQVAGAGNTIYF.